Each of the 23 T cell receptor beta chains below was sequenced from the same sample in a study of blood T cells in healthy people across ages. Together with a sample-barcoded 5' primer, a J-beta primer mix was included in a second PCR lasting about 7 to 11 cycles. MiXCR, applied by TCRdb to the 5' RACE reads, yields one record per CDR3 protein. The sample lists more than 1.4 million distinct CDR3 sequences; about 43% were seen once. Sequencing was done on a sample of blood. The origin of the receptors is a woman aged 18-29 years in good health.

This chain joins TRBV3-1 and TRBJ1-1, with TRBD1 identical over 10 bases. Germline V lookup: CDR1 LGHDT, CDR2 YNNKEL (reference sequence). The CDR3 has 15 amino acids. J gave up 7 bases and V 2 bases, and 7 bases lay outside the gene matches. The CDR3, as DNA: TGTGCCAGCAGCCAACTAGTCCGGGACAGGGGTGAAGCTTTCTTT. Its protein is CASSQLVRDRGEAFF.

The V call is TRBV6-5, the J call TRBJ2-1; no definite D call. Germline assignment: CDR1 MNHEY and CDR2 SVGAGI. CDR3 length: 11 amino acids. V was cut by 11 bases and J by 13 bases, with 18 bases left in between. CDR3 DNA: TGTGCCTGCACCGCAGAAGAGACCCAGTTCTTC. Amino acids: CACTAEETQFF.

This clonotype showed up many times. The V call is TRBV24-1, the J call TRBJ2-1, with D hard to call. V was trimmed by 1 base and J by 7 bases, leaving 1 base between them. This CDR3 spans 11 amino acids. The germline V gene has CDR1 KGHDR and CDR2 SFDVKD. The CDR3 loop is CATSDLNEQFF. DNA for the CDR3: TGTGCCACCAGTGATTTAAATGAGCAGTTCTTC.

CDR3 sequence (DNA): TGCAGTGCTCCCCTTAGCGGGGGGACGACAGATACGCAGTATTTT. Protein sequence: CSAPLSGGTTDTQYF. This rearrangement joins TRBV20-1 to TRBJ2-3, with 10 bases lining up with TRBD2. CDR1 DFQATT and CDR2 SNEGSKA come from the germline V gene (reference sequence). The CDR3 totals 15 residues. Trimming removed 5 bases from V and 3 bases from J; junction bases left unmatched: 8.

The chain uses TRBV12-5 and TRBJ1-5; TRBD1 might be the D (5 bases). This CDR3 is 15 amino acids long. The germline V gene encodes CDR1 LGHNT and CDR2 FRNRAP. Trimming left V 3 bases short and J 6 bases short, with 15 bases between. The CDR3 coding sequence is TGTGCTAGTGGTTTCGGCGGGGGAGGCAGTCAGCCCCAGCATTTT. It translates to CASGFGGGGSQPQHF.

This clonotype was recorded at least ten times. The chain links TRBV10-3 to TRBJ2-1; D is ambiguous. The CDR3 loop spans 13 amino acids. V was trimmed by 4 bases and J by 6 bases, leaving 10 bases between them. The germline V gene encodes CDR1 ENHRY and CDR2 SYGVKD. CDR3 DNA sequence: TGTGCCATCAGTGCCGGGCAGACCAATGAGCAGTTCTTC. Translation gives CAISAGQTNEQFF.

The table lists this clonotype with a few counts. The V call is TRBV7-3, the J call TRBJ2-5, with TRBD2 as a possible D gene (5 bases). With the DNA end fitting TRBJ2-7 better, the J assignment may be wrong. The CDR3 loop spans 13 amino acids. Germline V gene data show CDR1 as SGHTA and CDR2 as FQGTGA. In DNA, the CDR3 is TGTGCCAGCAGCTCCGGAGGCTCAGGCGAGCAGTACTTC. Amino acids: CASSSGGSGEQYF.

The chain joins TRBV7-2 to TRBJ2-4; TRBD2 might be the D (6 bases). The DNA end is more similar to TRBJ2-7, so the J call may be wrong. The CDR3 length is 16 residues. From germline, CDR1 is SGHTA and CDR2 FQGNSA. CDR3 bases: TGTGCCAGCAGCTTAGCGTTCGGGACTGGAACCTACGAGCAGTACTTC. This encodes CASSLAFGTGTYEQYF.

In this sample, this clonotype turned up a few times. CDR3 sequence (DNA): TGTGCCAGCAGCTCATTACATCGAGGCGAGCAGTACTTC. It codes for CASSSLHRGEQYF. The chain has TRBV6-5 and TRBJ2-5; no reliable D call. The last part of the DNA fits TRBJ2-7 better; the J call may be wrong. The germline gives CDR1 MNHEY, CDR2 SVGAGI. The CDR3 is 13 residues long.

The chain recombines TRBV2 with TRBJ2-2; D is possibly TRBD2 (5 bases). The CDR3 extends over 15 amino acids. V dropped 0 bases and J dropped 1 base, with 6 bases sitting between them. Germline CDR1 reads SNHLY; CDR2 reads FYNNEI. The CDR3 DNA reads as TGTGCCAGCAGTGAAGCAGCGGTGAACACCGGGGAGCTGTTTTTT. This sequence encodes CASSEAAVNTGELFF.

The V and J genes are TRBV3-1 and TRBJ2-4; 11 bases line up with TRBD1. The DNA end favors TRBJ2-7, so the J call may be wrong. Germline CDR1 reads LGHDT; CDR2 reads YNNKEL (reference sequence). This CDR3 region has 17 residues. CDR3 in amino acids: CASSQALGQGGSYEQYF. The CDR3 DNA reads TGTGCCAGCAGCCAAGCTCTGGGACAGGGGGGTTCCTACGAGCAGTACTTC.

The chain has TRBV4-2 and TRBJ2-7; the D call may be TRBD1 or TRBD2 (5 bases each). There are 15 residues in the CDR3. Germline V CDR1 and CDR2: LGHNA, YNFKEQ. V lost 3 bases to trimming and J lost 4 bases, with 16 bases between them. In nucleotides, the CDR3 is TGTGCCAGCAGCCAGTCCGGGACCTCCCGTTACGAGCAGTACTTC. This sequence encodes CASSQSGTSRYEQYF.

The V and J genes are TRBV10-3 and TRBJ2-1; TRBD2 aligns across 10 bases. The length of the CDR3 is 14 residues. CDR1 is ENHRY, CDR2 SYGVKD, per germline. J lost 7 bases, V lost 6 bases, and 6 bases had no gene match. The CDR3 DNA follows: TGTGCCATCAGCGGTAGCGGGGGGCGGAATGAGCAGTTCTTC. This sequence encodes CAISGSGGRNEQFF.

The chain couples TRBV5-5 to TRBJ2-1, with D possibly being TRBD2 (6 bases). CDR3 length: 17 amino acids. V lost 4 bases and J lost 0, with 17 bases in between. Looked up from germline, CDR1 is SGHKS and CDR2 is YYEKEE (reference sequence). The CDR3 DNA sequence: TGTGCCAGCAGCCCAATGGCGCGGGATAGCTCCTACAATGAGCAGTTCTTC. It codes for CASSPMARDSSYNEQFF.

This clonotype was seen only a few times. CDR3 sequence (DNA): TGTGCCAGCAGCCTGACCGGGACAGGGGGCGTCGGCTACACCTTC. As protein: CASSLTGTGGVGYTF. J is TRBJ1-2 and V is TRBV7-9; 12 bases map to TRBD1. Germline assignment: CDR1 SEHNR and CDR2 FQNEAQ (reference sequence). The J segment lost 8 bases and the V segment lost 5 bases, leaving 9 bases of the junction unmatched. The CDR3 contains 15 residues. Full variable domain (remainder filled in from reference TRBV7-9 and TRBJ1-2): DTGVSQNPRHKITKRGQNVTFRCDPISEHNRLYWYRQTLGQGPEFLTYFQNEAQLEKSRLLSDRFSAERPKGSFSTLEIQRTEQGDSAMYLCASSLTGTGGVGYTFGSGTRLTVV.

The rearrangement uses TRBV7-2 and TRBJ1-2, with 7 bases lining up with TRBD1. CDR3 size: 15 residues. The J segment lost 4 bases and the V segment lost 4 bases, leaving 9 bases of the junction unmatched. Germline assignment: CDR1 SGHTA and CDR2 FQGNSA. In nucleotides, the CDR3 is TGTGCCAGCAGCTGGGAACCGGGACAGCGCTATGGCTACACCTTC. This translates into CASSWEPGQRYGYTF. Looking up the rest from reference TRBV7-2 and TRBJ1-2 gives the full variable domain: GAGVSQSPSNKVTEKGKDVELRCDPISGHTALYWYRQSLGQGLEFLIYFQGNSAPDKSGLPSDRFSAERTGGSVSTLTIQRTQQEDSAVYLCASSWEPGQRYGYTFGSGTRLTVV.

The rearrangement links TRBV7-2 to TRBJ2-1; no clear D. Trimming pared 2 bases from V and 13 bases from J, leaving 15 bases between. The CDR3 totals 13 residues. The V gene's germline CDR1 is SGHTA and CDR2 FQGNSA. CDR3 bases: TGTGCCAGCAGCTTATGGCCGGCAGAGACCCAGTTCTTC. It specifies CASSLWPAETQFF.

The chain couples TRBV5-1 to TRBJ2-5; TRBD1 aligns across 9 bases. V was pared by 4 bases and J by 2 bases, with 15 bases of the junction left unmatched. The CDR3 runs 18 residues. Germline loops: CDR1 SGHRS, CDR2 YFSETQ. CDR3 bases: TGCGCCAGCAGCCCAGCCGGGACAGGGAATAGTCGACAAGAGACCCAGTACTTC. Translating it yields CASSPAGTGNSRQETQYF.

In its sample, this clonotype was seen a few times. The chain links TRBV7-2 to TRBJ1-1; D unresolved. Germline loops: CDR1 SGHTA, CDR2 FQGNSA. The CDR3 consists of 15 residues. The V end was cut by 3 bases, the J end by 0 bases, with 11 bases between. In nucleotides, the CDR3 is TGTGCCAGCAGCTTTCACGACGGGATGAACACTGAAGCTTTCTTT. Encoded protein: CASSFHDGMNTEAFF.

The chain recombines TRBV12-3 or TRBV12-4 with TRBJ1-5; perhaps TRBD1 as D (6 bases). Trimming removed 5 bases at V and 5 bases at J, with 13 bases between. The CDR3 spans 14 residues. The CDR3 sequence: CASSTSGDYQPQHF. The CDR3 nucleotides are TGTGCCAGCAGTACCTCAGGGGACTATCAGCCCCAGCATTTT.

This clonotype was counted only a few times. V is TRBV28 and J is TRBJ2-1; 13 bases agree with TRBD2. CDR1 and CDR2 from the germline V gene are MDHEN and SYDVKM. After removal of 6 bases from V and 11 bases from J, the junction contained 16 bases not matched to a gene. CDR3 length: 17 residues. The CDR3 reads CASRIRTSGGRKNKQFF. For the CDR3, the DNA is TGTGCCAGCAGAATCCGGACTAGCGGGGGCCGTAAGAATAAGCAGTTCTTC.

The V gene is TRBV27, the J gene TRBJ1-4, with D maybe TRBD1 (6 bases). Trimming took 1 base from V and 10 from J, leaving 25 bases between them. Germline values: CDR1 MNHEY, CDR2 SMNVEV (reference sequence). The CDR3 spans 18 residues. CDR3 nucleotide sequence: TGTGCCAGCAGTTTATGGCCTGTCAACAGGGATAGATCGGGAAAACTGTTTTTT. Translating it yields CASSLWPVNRDRSGKLFF.

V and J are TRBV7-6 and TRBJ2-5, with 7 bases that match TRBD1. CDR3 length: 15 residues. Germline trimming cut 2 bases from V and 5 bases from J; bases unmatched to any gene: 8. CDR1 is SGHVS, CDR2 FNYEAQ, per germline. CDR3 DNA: TGTGCCAGCAGCTTAAGTTCCCCCAGGGGGGAGACCCAGTACTTC. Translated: CASSLSSPRGETQYF. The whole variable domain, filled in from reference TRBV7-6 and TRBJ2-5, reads GAGVSQSPRYKVTKRGQDVALRCDPISGHVSLYWYRQALGQGPEFLTYFNYEAQQDKSGLPNDRFSAERPEGSISTLTIQRTEQRDSAMYRCASSLSSPRGETQYFGPGTRLLVL.